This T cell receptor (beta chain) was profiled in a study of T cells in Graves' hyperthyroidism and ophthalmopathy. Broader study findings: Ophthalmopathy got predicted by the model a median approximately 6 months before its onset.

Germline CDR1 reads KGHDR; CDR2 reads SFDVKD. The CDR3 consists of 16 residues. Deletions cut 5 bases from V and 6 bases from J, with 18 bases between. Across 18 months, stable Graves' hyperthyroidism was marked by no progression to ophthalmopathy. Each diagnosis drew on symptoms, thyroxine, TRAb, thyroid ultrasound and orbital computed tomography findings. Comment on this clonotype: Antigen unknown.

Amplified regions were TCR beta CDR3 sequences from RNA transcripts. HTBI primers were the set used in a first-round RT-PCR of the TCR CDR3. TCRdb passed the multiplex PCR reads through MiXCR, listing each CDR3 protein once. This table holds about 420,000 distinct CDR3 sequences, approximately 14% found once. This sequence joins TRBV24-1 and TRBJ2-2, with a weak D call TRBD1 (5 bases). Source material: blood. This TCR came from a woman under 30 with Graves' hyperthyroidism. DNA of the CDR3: TGTGCCACCAGTGCGTTACGGGCAGGGTCCCCCGGGGAGCTGTTTTTT. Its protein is CATSALRAGSPGELFF.